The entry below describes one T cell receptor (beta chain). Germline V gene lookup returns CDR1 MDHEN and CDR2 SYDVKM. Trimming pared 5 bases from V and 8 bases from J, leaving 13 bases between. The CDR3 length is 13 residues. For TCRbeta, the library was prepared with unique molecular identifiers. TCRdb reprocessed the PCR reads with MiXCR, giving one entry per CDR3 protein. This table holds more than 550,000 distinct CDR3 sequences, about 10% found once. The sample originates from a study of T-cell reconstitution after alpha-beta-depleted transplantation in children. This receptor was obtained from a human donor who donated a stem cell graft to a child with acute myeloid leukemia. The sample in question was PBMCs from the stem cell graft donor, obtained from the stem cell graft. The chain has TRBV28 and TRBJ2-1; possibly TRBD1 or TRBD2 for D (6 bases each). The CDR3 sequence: CASSPRGPDEQFF. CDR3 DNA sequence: TGTGCCAGCAGTCCCCGGGGGCCCGATGAGCAGTTCTTC.